The rows below give T cell receptor beta chains drawn from one sample of a study of blood T cell repertoires in COVID-19. Assay: immunoSEQ multiplex PCR; the TCRdb copy retains only in-frame clones and omits some. The sample has 200,000 to 300,000 clones, under 90% seen once. Sequenced material: PBMCs or T cells enriched from blood (not recorded which). The origin of the receptors is a man aged 35-49 years who had recovered from COVID-19. The CDR3 runs from the conserved cysteine through the conserved F or W. A D gene is named only where the DNA matches it firmly. Not all rows give a size; the values are once, few, many and, for expanded clones, a class.

>TRBV7-6|TRBJ1-2|-|16|-
TGTGCCAGCAGCTTAGGAGGAGGGGATCCTATCTATGGCTACACCTTC
CASSLGGGDPIYGYTF
>TRBV10-3|TRBJ2-3|TRBD2|15|-
TGTGCCATCAGTGTGCTAGCGGGGGGCACAGATACGCAGTATTTT
CAISVLAGGTDTQYF
>TRBV7-3|TRBJ1-2|-|15|medium-sized
TGTGCCAGCAGTTTGGGGGCAGGGAGCGCCTATGGCTACACCTTC
CASSLGAGSAYGYTF
>TRBV5-6|TRBJ2-1|-|16|once
TGTGCCAGCAGCTTGTTTACCCACAGGGCAAACAATGAGCAGTTCTTC
CASSLFTHRANNEQFF
>TRBV27|TRBJ2-1|TRBD2|18|-
TGTGCCAGCAGTTTATTCTTTCTCGCGGCGGGAGGGTACAATGAGCAGTTCTTC
CASSLFFLAAGGYNEQFF
>TRBV7-9|TRBJ2-5|-|16|-
TGTGCCAGCAGCTACCAAAATGCGATAGCTCGGGAGACCCAGTACTTC
CASSYQNAIARETQYF
>TRBV11-1|TRBJ1-1|-|13|-
TGTGCCAGCAGCCTTTGGGGGGATGCTGAAGCTTTCTTT
CASSLWGDAEAFF
>TRBV2|TRBJ2-5|-|11|-
TGTGCCAGCAGTGTCCAACAGGTTCCGTACTTC
CASSVQQVPYF
>TRBV5-4|TRBJ2-3|-|14|-
TGTGCCAGCAGCTCGGTGGTTAGCACAGATACGCAGTATTTT
CASSSVVSTDTQYF
>TRBV7-8|TRBJ1-1|TRBD1|16|-
TGTGCCAGCAGCCCTGGACAGGGCGCCTTCATGGGTGAAGCTTTCTTT
CASSPGQGAFMGEAFF
>TRBV13|TRBJ2-3|-|14|-
TGTGCCAGCAGCTTGGGGGCCAGAACAGATACGCAGTATTTT
CASSLGARTDTQYF
>TRBV21-1|TRBJ1-6|-|11|-
TGTGCCAGCAGCAAAGGTCGGGATCTCCACTTT
CASSKGRDLHF
>TRBV11-2|TRBJ2-2|-|14|-
TGTGCCAGCAGCCCCGGAAGGGGAAGGGGGGAGCTGTTTTTT
CASSPGRGRGELFF
>TRBV29-1|TRBJ1-1|-|12|-
TGCAGCGTTGAAGACCCGGGACTGTGGGCTTTCTTT
CSVEDPGLWAFF
>TRBV10-3|TRBJ1-6|-|15|-
TGTGCCACGGACAGCCAGAGCTCCTATAATTCACCCCTCCACTTT
CATDSQSSYNSPLHF
>TRBV7-3|TRBJ2-5|TRBD2|16|-
TGTGCCAGCAGCTTAGGCGGGGGGCAAGGCTGGGAGACCCAGTACTTC
CASSLGGGQGWETQYF
>TRBV30|TRBJ2-5|TRBD2|15|-
TGTGCCTGGAGTCAGGTAGCGGGGGGGCAAGAGACCCAGTACTTC
CAWSQVAGGQETQYF
>TRBV4-3|TRBJ1-6|TRBD1|16|-
TGCGCCAGCAGCCAAGGGACAGGGGCCAGGAATTCACCCCTCCACTTT
CASSQGTGARNSPLHF
>TRBV10-3|TRBJ1-2|-|14|-
TGTGCCATCAGTGAGCCGACAGGAAACTATGGCTACACCTTC
CAISEPTGNYGYTF
>TRBV21-1|TRBJ1-5|-|13|-
TGTGCCAGCAGCACGAGTTTCTATCAGCCCCAGCATTTT
CASSTSFYQPQHF
>TRBV30|TRBJ2-3|-|15|once
TGTGCCTGGAGCCGGACAGCGGCCGATAAAGGGGCGCAGTATTTT
CAWSRTAADKGAQYF
>TRBV5-1|TRBJ1-2|-|13|-
TGCGCCAGCAGCTTGCAGACGCGGGATGGCTACACCTTC
CASSLQTRDGYTF
>TRBV3-1/TRBV3-2|TRBJ1-1|-|13|-
TGTGCCAGCAGCCTGCTTCAGTACACTGAAGCTTTCTTT
CASSLLQYTEAFF
>TRBV28|TRBJ2-3|-|16|-
TGTGCCAGCCAAGGGGACAACGGGAGGAGCACAGATACGCAGTATTTT
CASQGDNGRSTDTQYF
>TRBV30|TRBJ1-3|TRBD1|17|-
TGTGCCTGGCAGCGGGACAGGGGGCGGTTCGCTGGAAACACCATATATTTT
CAWQRDRGRFAGNTIYF
>TRBV19|TRBJ2-6|TRBD2|16|-
TGTGCCAGTAGTCCCCCGGGGGGGTTGAAGGCCAACGTCCTGACTTTC
CASSPPGGLKANVLTF
>TRBV5-1|TRBJ1-2|-|15|-
TGCGCCAGCAGCTTGGTACACAGGGATCACTATGGCTACACCTTC
CASSLVHRDHYGYTF
>TRBV10-3|TRBJ1-2|TRBD1|14|once
TGTGCCATCAGTGGAGGACAGGCAATTTATGGCTACACCTTC
CAISGGQAIYGYTF
>TRBV10-3|TRBJ1-6|-|14|few
TGTGCCATCAGTCAAGGACGGGAAGATTCACCCCTCCACTTT
CAISQGREDSPLHF
>TRBV6-5|TRBJ1-2|TRBD1|14|-
TGTGCCAGCAGTTTCCGGACAGGGAACAATGGCTACACCTTC
CASSFRTGNNGYTF
>TRBV7-2|TRBJ1-1|-|13|-
TGTGCCAGCAGCTCGACACCGAACACTGAAGCTTTCTTT
CASSSTPNTEAFF
>TRBV30|TRBJ2-1|-|13|-
TGTGCCTGTAATAGCTGGCTCTACAATGAGCAGTTCTTC
CACNSWLYNEQFF
>TRBV11-3|TRBJ2-2|-|11|-
TGTGCCAGCCAGGATGCCGGGGAGCTGTTTTTT
CASQDAGELFF